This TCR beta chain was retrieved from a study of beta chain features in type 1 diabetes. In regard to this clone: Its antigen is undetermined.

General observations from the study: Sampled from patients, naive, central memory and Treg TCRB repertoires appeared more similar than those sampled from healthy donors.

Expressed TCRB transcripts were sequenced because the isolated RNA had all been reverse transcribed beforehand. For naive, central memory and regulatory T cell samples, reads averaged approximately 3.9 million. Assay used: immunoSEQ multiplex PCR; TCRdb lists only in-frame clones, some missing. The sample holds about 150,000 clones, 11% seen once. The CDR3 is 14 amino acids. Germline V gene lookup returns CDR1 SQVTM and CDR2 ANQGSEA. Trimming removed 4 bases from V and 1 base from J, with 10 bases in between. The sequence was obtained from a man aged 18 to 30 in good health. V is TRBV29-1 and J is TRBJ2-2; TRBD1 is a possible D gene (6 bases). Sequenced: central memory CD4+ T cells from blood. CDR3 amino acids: CSVVDRLNTGELFF. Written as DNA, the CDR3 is TGCAGCGTTGTCGACAGGTTGAACACCGGGGAGCTGTTTTTT.